This T cell receptor (beta chain) is drawn from a study of T-cell reconstitution after alpha-beta-depleted transplantation in children. Unique molecular identifiers were used in preparing the TCRbeta library. TCRdb used MiXCR to reprocess the PCR reads, holding one entry per CDR3 protein. The sample records 330,000 or so distinct CDR3 sequences, approximately 10% being singletons. Germline loops: CDR1 SGHTA, CDR2 FQGNSA. The CDR3 totals 13 residues. Trimming removed 5 bases at V and 3 bases at J, with 7 bases between. The V gene is TRBV7-2, the J gene TRBJ2-2, with D maybe TRBD1 (5 bases). The sequencing used PBMCs from the stem cell graft donor, collected from the stem cell graft. This clonotype was sampled from a human donor who donated a stem cell graft to a child with acute lymphoblastic leukemia. CDR3 sequence (DNA): TGTGCCAGCAGCCCAGGGTACACCGGGGAGCTGTTTTTT. Its protein is CASSPGYTGELFF.